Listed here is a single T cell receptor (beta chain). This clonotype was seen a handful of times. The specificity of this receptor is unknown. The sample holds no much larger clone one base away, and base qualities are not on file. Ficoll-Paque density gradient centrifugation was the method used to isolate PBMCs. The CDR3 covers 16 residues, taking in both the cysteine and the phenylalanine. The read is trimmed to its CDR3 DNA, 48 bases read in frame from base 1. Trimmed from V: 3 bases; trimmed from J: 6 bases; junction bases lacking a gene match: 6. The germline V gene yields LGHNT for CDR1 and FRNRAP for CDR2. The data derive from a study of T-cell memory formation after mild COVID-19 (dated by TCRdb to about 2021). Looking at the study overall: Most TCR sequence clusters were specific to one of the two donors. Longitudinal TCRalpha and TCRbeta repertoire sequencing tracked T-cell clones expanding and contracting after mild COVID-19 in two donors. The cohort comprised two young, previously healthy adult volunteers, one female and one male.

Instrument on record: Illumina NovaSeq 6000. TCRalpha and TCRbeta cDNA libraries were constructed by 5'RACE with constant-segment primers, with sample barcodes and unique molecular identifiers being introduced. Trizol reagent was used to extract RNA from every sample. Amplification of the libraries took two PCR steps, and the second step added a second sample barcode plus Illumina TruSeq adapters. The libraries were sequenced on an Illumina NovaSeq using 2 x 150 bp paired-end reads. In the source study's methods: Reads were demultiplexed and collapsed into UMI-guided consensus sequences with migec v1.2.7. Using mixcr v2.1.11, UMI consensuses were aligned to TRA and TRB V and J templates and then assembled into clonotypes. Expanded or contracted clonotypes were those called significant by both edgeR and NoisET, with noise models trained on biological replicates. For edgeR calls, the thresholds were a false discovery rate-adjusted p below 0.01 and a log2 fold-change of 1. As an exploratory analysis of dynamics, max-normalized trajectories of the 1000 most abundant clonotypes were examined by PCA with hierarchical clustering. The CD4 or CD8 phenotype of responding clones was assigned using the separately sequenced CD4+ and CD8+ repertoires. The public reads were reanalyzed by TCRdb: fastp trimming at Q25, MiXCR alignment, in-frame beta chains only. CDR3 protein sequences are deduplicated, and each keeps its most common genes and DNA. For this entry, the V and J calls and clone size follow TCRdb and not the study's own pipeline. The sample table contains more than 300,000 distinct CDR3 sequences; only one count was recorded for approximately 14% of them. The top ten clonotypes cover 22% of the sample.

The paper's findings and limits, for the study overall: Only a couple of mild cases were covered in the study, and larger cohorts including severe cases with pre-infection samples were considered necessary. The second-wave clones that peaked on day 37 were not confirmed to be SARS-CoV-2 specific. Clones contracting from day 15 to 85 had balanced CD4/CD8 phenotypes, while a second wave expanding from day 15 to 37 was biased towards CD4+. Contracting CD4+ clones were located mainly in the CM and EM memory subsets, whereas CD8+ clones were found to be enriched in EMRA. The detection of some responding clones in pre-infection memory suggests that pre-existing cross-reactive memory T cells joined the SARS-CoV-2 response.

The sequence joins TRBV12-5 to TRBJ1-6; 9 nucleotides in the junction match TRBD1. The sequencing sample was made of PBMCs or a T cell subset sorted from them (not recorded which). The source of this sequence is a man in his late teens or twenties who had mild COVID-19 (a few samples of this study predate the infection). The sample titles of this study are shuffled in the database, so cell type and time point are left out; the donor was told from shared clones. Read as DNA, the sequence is TGTGCTAGTGGTTTAGGGGAACAGGGGGCTAATTCACCCCTCCACTTT. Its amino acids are CASGLGEQGANSPLHF. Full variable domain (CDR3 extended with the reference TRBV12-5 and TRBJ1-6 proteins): DARVTQTPRHKVTEMGQEVTMRCQPILGHNTVFWYRQTMMQGLELLAYFRNRAPLDDSGMPKDRFSAEMPDATLATLKIQPSEPRDSAVYFCASGLGEQGANSPLHFGNGTRLTVT.